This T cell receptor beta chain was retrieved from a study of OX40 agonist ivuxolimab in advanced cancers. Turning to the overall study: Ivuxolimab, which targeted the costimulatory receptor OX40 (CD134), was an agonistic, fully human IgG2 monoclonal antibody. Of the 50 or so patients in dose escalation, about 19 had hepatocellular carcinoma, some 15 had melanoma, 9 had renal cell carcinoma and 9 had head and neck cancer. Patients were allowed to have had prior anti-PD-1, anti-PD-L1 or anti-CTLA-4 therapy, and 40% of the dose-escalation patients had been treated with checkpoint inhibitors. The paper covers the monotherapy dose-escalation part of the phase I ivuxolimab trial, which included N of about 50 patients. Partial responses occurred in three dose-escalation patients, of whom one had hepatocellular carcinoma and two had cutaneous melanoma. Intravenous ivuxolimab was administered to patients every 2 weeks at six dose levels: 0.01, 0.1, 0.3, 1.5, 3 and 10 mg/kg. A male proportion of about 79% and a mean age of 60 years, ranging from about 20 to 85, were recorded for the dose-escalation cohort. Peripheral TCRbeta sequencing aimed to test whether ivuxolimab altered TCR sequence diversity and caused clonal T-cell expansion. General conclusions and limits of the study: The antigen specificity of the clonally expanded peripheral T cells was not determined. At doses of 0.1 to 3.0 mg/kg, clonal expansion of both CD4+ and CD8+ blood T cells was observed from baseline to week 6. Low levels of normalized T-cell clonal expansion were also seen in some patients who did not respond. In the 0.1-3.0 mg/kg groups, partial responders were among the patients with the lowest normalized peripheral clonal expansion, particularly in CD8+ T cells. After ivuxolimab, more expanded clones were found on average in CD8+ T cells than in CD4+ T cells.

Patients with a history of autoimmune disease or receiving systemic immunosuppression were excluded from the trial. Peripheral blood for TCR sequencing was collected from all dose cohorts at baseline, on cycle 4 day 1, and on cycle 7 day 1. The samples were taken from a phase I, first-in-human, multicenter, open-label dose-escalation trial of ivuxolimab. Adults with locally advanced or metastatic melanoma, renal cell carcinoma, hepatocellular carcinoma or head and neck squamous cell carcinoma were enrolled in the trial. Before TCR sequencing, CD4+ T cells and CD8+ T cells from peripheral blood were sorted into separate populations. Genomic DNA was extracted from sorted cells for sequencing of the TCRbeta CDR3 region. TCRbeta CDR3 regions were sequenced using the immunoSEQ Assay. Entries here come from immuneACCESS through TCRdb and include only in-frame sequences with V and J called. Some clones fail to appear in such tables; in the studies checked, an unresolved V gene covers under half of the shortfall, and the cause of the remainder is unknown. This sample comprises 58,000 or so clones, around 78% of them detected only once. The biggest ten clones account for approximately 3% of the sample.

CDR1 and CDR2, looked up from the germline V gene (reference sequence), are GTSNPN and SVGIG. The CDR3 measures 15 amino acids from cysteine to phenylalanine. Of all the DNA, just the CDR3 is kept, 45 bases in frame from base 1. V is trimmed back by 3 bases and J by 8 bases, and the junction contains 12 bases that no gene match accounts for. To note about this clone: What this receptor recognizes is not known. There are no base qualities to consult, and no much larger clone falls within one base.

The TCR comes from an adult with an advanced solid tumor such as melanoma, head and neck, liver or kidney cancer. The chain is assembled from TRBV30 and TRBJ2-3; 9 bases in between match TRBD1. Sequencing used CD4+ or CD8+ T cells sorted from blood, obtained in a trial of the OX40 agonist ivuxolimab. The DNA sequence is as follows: TGTGCCTGGAGACCCCTCCGACAGGGGGGCCGTACGCAGTATTTT. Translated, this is CAWRPLRQGGRTQYF.